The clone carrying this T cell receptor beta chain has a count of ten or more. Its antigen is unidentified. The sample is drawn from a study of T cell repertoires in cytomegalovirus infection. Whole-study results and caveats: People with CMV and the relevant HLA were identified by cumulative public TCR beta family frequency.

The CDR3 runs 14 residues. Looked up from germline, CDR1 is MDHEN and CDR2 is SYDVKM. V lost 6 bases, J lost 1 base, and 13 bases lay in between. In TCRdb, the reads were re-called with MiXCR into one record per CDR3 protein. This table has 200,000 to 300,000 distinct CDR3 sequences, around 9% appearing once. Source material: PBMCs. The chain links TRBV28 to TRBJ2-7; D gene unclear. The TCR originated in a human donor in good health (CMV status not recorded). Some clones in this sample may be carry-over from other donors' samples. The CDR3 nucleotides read TGTGCCAGCAGGGAGACGGTGACATCCTACGAGCAGTACTTC. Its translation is CASRETVTSYEQYF. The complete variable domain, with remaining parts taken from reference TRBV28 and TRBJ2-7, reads DVKVTQSSRYLVKRTGEKVFLECVQDMDHENMFWYRQDPGLGLRLIYFSYDVKMKEKGDIPEGYSVSREKKERFSLILESASTNQTSMYLCASRETVTSYEQYFGPGTRLTVT.